This paragraph covers one T cell receptor (beta chain) sequence. Its antigen is undetermined. Researchers ran the PCR with 60 Vbeta and 13 Jbeta primers. Sequencing was performed with immunoSEQ multiplex PCR; in TCRdb, only in-frame clones are kept and a portion is missing. Of 150,000 or so clones in the sample, around 75% were seen once. This entry comes from a study of cytomegalovirus exposure and HLA in healthy donors. In the study overall: Earlier findings included about 120 million unique TCR beta sequences obtained from 150 million to 200 million T cells. Study results and limitations: In a later analysis, most CMV-associated TCR beta chains appeared HLA-restricted. Donor immune exposure was known only as CMV serostatus.

The CDR3 consists of 17 residues. Sequenced material: PBMCs. This receptor was taken from a woman aged 35 to 49 in good health and CMV-seropositive. The rearrangement uses TRBV21-1 and TRBJ2-7; the table calls TRBD1, which could not be checked here. TRBV21-1 is termed a pseudogene. The CDR3 coding sequence is TGTGCCAGCAGCAAAAGGGATGCGACTGGGGCTCACCTCGAGCAGTACTTC. Translation: CASSKRDATGAHLEQYF.